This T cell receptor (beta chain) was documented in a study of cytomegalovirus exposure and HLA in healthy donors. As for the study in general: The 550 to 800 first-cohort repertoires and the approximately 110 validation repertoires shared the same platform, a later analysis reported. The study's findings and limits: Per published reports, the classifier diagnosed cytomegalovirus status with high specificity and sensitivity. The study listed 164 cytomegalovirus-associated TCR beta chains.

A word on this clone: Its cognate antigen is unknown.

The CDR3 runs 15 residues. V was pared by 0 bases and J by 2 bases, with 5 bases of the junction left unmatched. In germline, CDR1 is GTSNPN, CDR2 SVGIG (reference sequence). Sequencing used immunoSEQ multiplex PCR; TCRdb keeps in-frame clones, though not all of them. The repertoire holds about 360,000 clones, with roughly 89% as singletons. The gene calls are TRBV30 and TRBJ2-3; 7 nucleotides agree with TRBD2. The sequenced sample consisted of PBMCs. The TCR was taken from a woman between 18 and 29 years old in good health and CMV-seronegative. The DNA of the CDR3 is TGTGCCTGGAGTGTACTTGGGGGGGTCACAGATACGCAGTATTTT. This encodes CAWSVLGGVTDTQYF.